A selection of T cell receptor beta chains follows, all from one sample in a study of blood T cell repertoires in COVID-19. Assay: immunoSEQ multiplex PCR; the TCRdb copy retains only in-frame clones and omits some. The profile covers fewer than 300,000 clones, with approximately 85% appearing a single time and 13% taken by the ten largest. The sample taken for sequencing was peripheral blood. The receptors originated from a human donor in a cohort sampled during active COVID-19. Both conserved end residues are part of each CDR3. Each record gives: clone size, J gene, V gene, CDR3 length, D gene, CDR3 protein, CDR3 DNA. D genes are given only for firm matches. Clone size, where shown, is once, few, many, or a class for clones that have expanded.

once TRBJ2-7 TRBV18 13 NA CASSPPGSYEQYF TGTGCCAGCTCACCGCCGGGTTCCTACGAGCAGTACTTC
NA TRBJ1-4 TRBV19 14 NA CATKSTGINEKLFF TGTGCCACCAAATCGACGGGGATTAATGAAAAACTGTTTTTT
NA TRBJ1-6 TRBV19 15 TRBD1 CASKPDRSYNSPLHF TGTGCCAGTAAACCGGACAGGAGCTATAATTCACCCCTCCACTTT
NA TRBJ2-3 TRBV5-1 16 TRBD2 CASSLGGLAATDTQYF TGCGCCAGCAGCTTGGGGGGACTAGCTGCCACAGATACGCAGTATTTT
few TRBJ2-5 TRBV27 16 NA CASSSSLTVKGETQYF TGTGCCAGCAGTTCCTCATTGACAGTCAAGGGAGAGACCCAGTACTTC
NA TRBJ2-1 TRBV4-2 16 TRBD2 CASSLIIAGSYNEQFF TGTGCCAGCAGTCTAATCATAGCGGGATCCTACAATGAGCAGTTCTTC
NA TRBJ2-3 TRBV9 16 TRBD2 CASSVVAGDITDTQYF TGTGCCAGCAGCGTAGTAGCGGGCGACATCACAGATACGCAGTATTTT
few TRBJ2-1 TRBV5-1 14 NA CASSSDSRYNEQFF TGCGCCAGCAGCTCGGACTCGCGCTACAATGAGCAGTTCTTC
NA TRBJ2-7 TRBV11-2 15 TRBD2 CASSPRLAISYEQYF TGTGCCAGCAGCCCCCGACTAGCGATATCCTACGAGCAGTACTTC
NA TRBJ2-5 TRBV5-1 18 TRBD2 CASRPGTSGRAAEETQYF TGCGCCAGCAGGCCCGGGACTAGCGGGAGGGCTGCCGAGGAGACCCAGTACTTC
NA TRBJ2-1 TRBV7-2 14 TRBD2 CASSWTSGGGEQFF TGTGCCAGCAGCTGGACTAGCGGGGGGGGTGAGCAGTTCTTC
NA TRBJ1-1 TRBV6-6 13 NA CASSYSAGIGAFF TGTGCCAGCAGTTACTCCGCAGGGATCGGAGCTTTCTTT
NA TRBJ1-2 TRBV6-5 12 NA CASLGLAYGYTF TGTGCCAGCCTGGGACTTGCCTATGGCTACACCTTC
NA TRBJ2-4 TRBV9 14 NA CASSPSVGTLIQYF TGTGCCAGCAGCCCTTCGGTGGGGACTCTAATTCAGTACTTC
NA TRBJ2-5 TRBV7-9 15 TRBD2 CASSPPGLAGETQYF TGTGCCAGCAGCCCTCCGGGACTAGCGGGAGAGACCCAGTACTTC
NA TRBJ2-2 TRBV7-9 16 TRBD2 CASSLRLASNTGELFF TGTGCCAGCAGCTTAAGACTAGCCTCGAACACCGGGGAGCTGTTTTTT
few TRBJ2-2 TRBV3-1/TRBV3-2 15 NA CASRGMPGGTGELFF TGTGCCAGCCGAGGAATGCCCGGTGGTACCGGGGAGCTGTTTTTT
NA TRBJ1-2 TRBV7-9 14 TRBD1 CASSTPGTGYGYTF TGTGCCAGCAGCACCCCCGGGACAGGATATGGCTACACCTTC
NA TRBJ2-1 TRBV4-1 15 NA CASSQVGSAYNEQFF TGCGCCAGCAGCCAAGTGGGTAGCGCTTACAATGAGCAGTTCTTC
once TRBJ2-5 TRBV19 13 TRBD2 CASSSLGGQTQYF TGTGCCAGTAGTAGTTTGGGAGGGCAGACCCAGTACTTC
NA TRBJ1-2 TRBV6-1 11 TRBD1 CASSQRDRLTF TGTGCCAGCAGTCAACGGGACAGACTCACCTTC
NA TRBJ1-1 TRBV6-2/TRBV6-3 12 NA CASSRVNTEAFF TGTGCCAGCAGTCGGGTGAACACTGAAGCTTTCTTT
NA TRBJ2-1 TRBV28 16 TRBD2 CASSYLAGSSYNEQFF TGTGCCAGCAGTTACCTAGCGGGGAGCTCCTACAATGAGCAGTTCTTC
NA TRBJ2-1 TRBV6-5 16 TRBD2 CASSYSGAGPYNEQFF TGTGCCAGCAGTTACTCGGGAGCGGGGCCCTACAATGAGCAGTTCTTC
NA TRBJ1-2 TRBV27 13 TRBD1 CASSLQGAHGYTF TGTGCCAGCAGTTTACAGGGGGCGCATGGCTACACCTTC
NA TRBJ2-1 TRBV24-1 16 TRBD2 CATSDFGLAGANEQFF TGTGCCACCAGTGATTTCGGGCTAGCGGGAGCTAATGAGCAGTTCTTC
once TRBJ2-7 TRBV19 15 TRBD1 CASSGRDRAGYEQYF TGTGCCAGTAGTGGCCGGGACAGGGCCGGCTACGAGCAGTACTTC
NA TRBJ2-3 TRBV3-1/TRBV3-2 19 TRBD2 CASRSSGSAASTSTDTQYF TGTGCCAGCAGATCTAGCGGGAGCGCTGCAAGTACTAGCACAGATACGCAGTATTTT
NA TRBJ2-3 TRBV5-1 12 NA CASSLKYDTQYF TGCGCCAGCAGCTTGAAATATGATACGCAGTATTTT
NA TRBJ2-3 TRBV19 16 TRBD2 CASSGAGGLVTDTQYF TGTGCCAGTAGTGGAGCGGGAGGGCTTGTCACAGATACGCAGTATTTT
NA TRBJ2-7 TRBV7-9 15 NA CASSFGGRGSYEQYF TGTGCCAGCAGCTTCGGAGGGAGGGGGTCCTACGAGCAGTACTTC
NA TRBJ2-5 TRBV18 15 TRBD1 CASSPSRTGAETQYF TGTGCCAGCTCACCTTCTAGGACAGGGGCAGAGACCCAGTACTTC
NA TRBJ2-3 TRBV7-2 13 NA CASSRDWGDTQYF TGTGCCAGCAGCCGGGACTGGGGAGATACGCAGTATTTT
NA TRBJ1-2 TRBV28 14 NA CASSEQGPSYGYTF TGTGCCAGCAGTGAACAGGGACCCTCCTATGGCTACACCTTC
NA TRBJ2-1 TRBV4-1 15 NA CASSLGAGQGYEQFF TGCGCCAGCAGCCTGGGGGCAGGTCAAGGATATGAGCAGTTCTTC
NA TRBJ2-3 TRBV4-2 16 NA CASSPQWTVGTDTQYF TGTGCCAGCAGCCCCCAGTGGACTGTGGGCACAGATACGCAGTATTTT
once TRBJ2-1 TRBV27 12 NA CASSFWGDEQFF TGTGCCAGCAGTTTCTGGGGGGACGAGCAGTTCTTC
many TRBJ2-2 TRBV19 14 TRBD1 CASSSGTDTGELFF TGTGCCAGTAGTTCCGGGACAGACACCGGGGAGCTGTTTTTT
few TRBJ2-1 TRBV12-5 14 TRBD2 CASGSGRAYNEQFF TGTGCTAGTGGAAGCGGGAGGGCCTACAATGAGCAGTTCTTC
NA TRBJ2-2 TRBV27 13 NA CASSLETGMELFF TGTGCCAGCAGTTTGGAGACCGGGATGGAGCTGTTTTTT
few TRBJ1-5 TRBV19 15 TRBD1 CASSYRDRSNQPQHF TGTGCCAGTAGTTATCGGGACAGGTCCAATCAGCCCCAGCATTTT
NA TRBJ2-1 TRBV27 15 TRBD2 CASTLLAGSQNEQFF TGTGCCAGCACCTTACTAGCGGGGTCCCAGAATGAGCAGTTCTTC
NA TRBJ2-7 TRBV28 16 NA CASSLYRGGLSYEQYF TGTGCCAGCAGTTTATACAGGGGGGGATTGAGCTACGAGCAGTACTTC
NA TRBJ1-2 TRBV7-9 15 TRBD1 CASSLASGTGMYYTF TGTGCCAGCAGCTTAGCCTCCGGGACAGGGATGTACTACACCTTC
NA TRBJ2-2 TRBV5-1 14 NA CASSFGQSTGELFF TGCGCCAGCAGCTTTGGGCAGAGTACCGGGGAGCTGTTTTTT
NA TRBJ2-5 TRBV12-3/TRBV12-4 13 NA CASSLEDQETQYF TGTGCCAGCAGTCTCGAGGACCAAGAGACCCAGTACTTC
once TRBJ2-7 TRBV3-1/TRBV3-2 13 NA CASSQGGSFEQYF TGTGCCAGCAGCCAAGGAGGCTCCTTCGAGCAGTACTTC
many TRBJ2-1 TRBV5-8 15 NA CASPQFSGNYNEQFF TGTGCCAGTCCCCAATTTAGCGGCAACTACAATGAGCAGTTCTTC
NA TRBJ2-5 TRBV5-1 12 TRBD2 CASREGGETQYF TGCGCCAGCAGGGAGGGAGGGGAGACCCAGTACTTC
NA TRBJ2-3 TRBV4-1 16 TRBD1 CASSLGQDWSTDTQYF TGCGCCAGCAGCCTCGGACAGGACTGGAGCACAGATACGCAGTATTTT
NA TRBJ2-5 TRBV28 19 TRBD2 CASSFSLPGTSGRGGTQYF TGTGCCAGCAGTTTTTCTCTACCCGGGACTAGCGGGAGAGGGGGGACCCAGTACTTC